A selection of T cell receptor beta chains follows, all from one sample in a study of cytomegalovirus exposure and HLA in healthy donors. Method: immunoSEQ multiplex PCR; TCRdb's copy keeps in-frame clones and lacks some. This table holds some 76,000 clones, over 85% found once. Sample: PBMCs. These receptor sequences come from a young woman in good health and CMV-seronegative. CDR3s include the opening cysteine and the closing phenylalanine or tryptophan. Fields, in order: D gene, J gene, clone size, V gene, CDR3 DNA, CDR3 protein. The D gene is left open where the match is weak. Not every row has a clone size; where given, it reads once, few, many or a size class.

>TRBD1|TRBJ1-1|once|TRBV7-8
TGTGCCAGCAGCTTGGGGGACAGTATTGAAGCTTTCTTT
CASSLGDSIEAFF
>TRBD1|TRBJ1-4|NA|TRBV29-1
TGCAGCGTTGGACAGGGGATAAATGAAAAACTGTTTTTT
CSVGQGINEKLFF
>NA|TRBJ1-3|NA|TRBV19
TGTGCCAGTAGTACCCTTCAGGGTTCCGGAAACACCATATATTTT
CASSTLQGSGNTIYF
>NA|TRBJ2-5|once|TRBV28
TGTGCCAGCAGTTTCTTGTGGACAGACCAAGAGACCCAGTACTTC
CASSFLWTDQETQYF
>NA|TRBJ2-1|NA|TRBV2
TGTGCCAGCAGTCCTGACGGGACACCTTACAATGAGCAGTTCTTC
CASSPDGTPYNEQFF
>NA|TRBJ1-2|NA|TRBV6-1
TGTGCCAGCAGTGAAGGGAGGGCAAGGGACTATGGCTACACCTTC
CASSEGRARDYGYTF
>NA|TRBJ2-3|NA|TRBV11-2
TGTGCCAGCAGCCGCGCGCGTCTAGCGCTCGCAGATACGCAGTATTTT
CASSRARLALADTQYF
>NA|TRBJ2-1|NA|TRBV5-4
TGTGCCAGCAGCCGAAAGCCAGGGGAGAATGAGCAGTTCTTC
CASSRKPGENEQFF
>NA|TRBJ2-1|NA|TRBV5-1
TGCGCCAGCAGCTTGGCGGGAGTCTCCTACAATGAGCAGTTCTTC
CASSLAGVSYNEQFF
>NA|TRBJ1-1|NA|TRBV19
TGTGCCAGTAGTATAAACAGGCAACCCACCCCCGATGAAGCTTTCTTT
CASSINRQPTPDEAFF
>TRBD1|TRBJ1-1|NA|TRBV7-8
TGTGCCAGCAGCTTAGTAGGGGGCTCCAACACTGAAGCTTTCTTT
CASSLVGGSNTEAFF
>NA|TRBJ2-6|NA|TRBV6-5
TGTGCCAGCAGTTCTACGGTAACCGGGGCCAACGTCCTGACTTTC
CASSSTVTGANVLTF
>TRBD1|TRBJ2-1|NA|TRBV30
TGTGCCTGGAATTTAGGACAGGGGTACAATGAGCAGTTCTTC
CAWNLGQGYNEQFF
>NA|TRBJ2-7|NA|TRBV11-2
TGTGCCAGCAGCTTAGTCGGGGTAAACTACGAGCAGTACTTC
CASSLVGVNYEQYF
>NA|TRBJ2-7|NA|TRBV7-2
TGTGCCAGCAGCTTAGCGGGTAAAGGACTTTGGTACTTC
CASSLAGKGLWYF
>NA|TRBJ2-3|NA|TRBV30
TGTGCCTGGAACCGAGAACGGAGATTCACAGATACGCAGTATTTT
CAWNRERRFTDTQYF
>NA|TRBJ2-5|NA|TRBV30
TGTGCCTGGAATCGTGGGCAGAAAGAGACCCAGTACTTC
CAWNRGQKETQYF
>NA|TRBJ2-7|NA|TRBV4-1
TGCGCCAGCAGCCAAGAAGCGAGCTACGAGCAGTACTTC
CASSQEASYEQYF
>TRBD1|TRBJ2-5|NA|TRBV6-4
TGTGCCAGCGCACGGGACAGCCAAGAGACCCAGTACTTC
CASARDSQETQYF
>TRBD1|TRBJ1-2|NA|TRBV9
TGTGCCAGCAGCGTAGTCTTAACGGACAGGGGGTTCCTGACCTTC
CASSVVLTDRGFLTF
>TRBD2|TRBJ2-7|NA|TRBV9
TGTGCCAGCAGCGTTACTAGCGGGAGCGAGCAGTACTTC
CASSVTSGSEQYF
>NA|TRBJ2-1|NA|TRBV6-1
TGTGCCAGCACTGAAGCAGGGGAAGACTACAATGAGCAGTTCTTC
CASTEAGEDYNEQFF
>TRBD1|TRBJ1-1|once|TRBV7-7
TGTGCTAGCAGCGCAAGCCCCAGTGGGACAGGGACGGAAAAAAACACTGAAGCTTTCTTT
CASSASPSGTGTEKNTEAFF
>TRBD1|TRBJ1-2|NA|TRBV4-2
TGTGCCAGCAGCCAGGCAGGGACAGCTAACTATGGCTACACCTTC
CASSQAGTANYGYTF
>NA|TRBJ2-7|NA|TRBV2
TGTGCCAGCAATAAACAGGGTTACGAGCAGTACTTC
CASNKQGYEQYF
>TRBD1|TRBJ1-5|NA|TRBV19
TGTGCCAGTAGCGGGACAGGGACTAGCAATCAGCCCCAGCATTTT
CASSGTGTSNQPQHF
>TRBD2|TRBJ2-1|NA|TRBV30
TGTGCCTGGACTAGCGGGGGATACAATGAGCAGTTCTTC
CAWTSGGYNEQFF
>NA|TRBJ1-1|once|TRBV27
TGTGCCAGCAGTGCTCCGGGACTACAAGCTTTCTTT
CASSAPGLQAFF
>NA|TRBJ2-7|NA|TRBV7-2
TGTGCCAGCAGCTTAGAACAATCATCCTACGAGCAGTACTTC
CASSLEQSSYEQYF
>TRBD1|TRBJ2-7|few|TRBV6-1
TGTGCCAGCAGTGGGGAACAGGGGACCTCCTACGAGCAGTACTTC
CASSGEQGTSYEQYF
>TRBD2|TRBJ2-1|NA|TRBV27
TGTGCCACCAGGGGACTAGCGCACAATGAGCAGTTCTTC
CATRGLAHNEQFF
>NA|TRBJ2-7|NA|TRBV5-1
TGCGCCAGCAGCTTGTCCGTAGCCTACGAGCAGTACTTC
CASSLSVAYEQYF
>NA|TRBJ2-1|NA|TRBV5-6
TGTGCCAGCAGCTTGGGAGCGGACAGCTCCTACAATGAGCAGTTCTTC
CASSLGADSSYNEQFF
>TRBD2|TRBJ2-3|NA|TRBV7-9
TGTGCCAGCAGCTCTAGGTGGGGGAGCGGGAGATCCCCAGATACGCAGTATTTT
CASSSRWGSGRSPDTQYF
>NA|TRBJ2-2|NA|TRBV6-5
TGTGCCAGCAGTTACTCGCATCGGGGGGAGCTGTTTTTT
CASSYSHRGELFF
>TRBD1|TRBJ2-1|NA|TRBV29-1
TGCAGCGTCCGCAGGGGGCTCGACAATGAGCAGTTCTTC
CSVRRGLDNEQFF
>NA|TRBJ1-2|NA|TRBV11-2
TGTGCCAGCAGCCCCGGACAGCCGGGCGGCTACACCTTC
CASSPGQPGGYTF
>TRBD2|TRBJ2-1|once|TRBV4-3
TGCGCCAGCAGCCTCCACCATAGCGGGGGGCTTGAGAGCTCCTACAATGAGCAGTTCTTC
CASSLHHSGGLESSYNEQFF
>NA|TRBJ1-1|NA|TRBV28
TGTGCGGGGGGAAGAGTGAGAAGCACTGAAGCTTTCTTT
CAGGRVRSTEAFF
>TRBD1|TRBJ2-1|once|TRBV5-4
TGTGCCAGCAGCCAACGGGACAGCGAGCAGTTCTTC
CASSQRDSEQFF
>TRBD2|TRBJ2-1|NA|TRBV6-5
TGTGCCAGCAGTGCCGGGACTAGCCTTGAGCAGTTCTTC
CASSAGTSLEQFF
>TRBD2|TRBJ2-1|NA|TRBV28
TGTGCCAGCAGTTTACCCCCTTCGTTAGCGGGAGTTGACAATGAGCAGTTCTTC
CASSLPPSLAGVDNEQFF
>NA|TRBJ2-7|NA|TRBV6-5
TGTGCCAGCAGCCCCCGGGACTTCTTTTTGGGGCAGTACTTC
CASSPRDFFLGQYF
>NA|TRBJ2-6|NA|TRBV6-1
TGTGCCAGCAGTGAACCCAGATACTCTGGGGCCAACGTCCTGACTTTC
CASSEPRYSGANVLTF
>NA|TRBJ1-1|NA|TRBV30
TGTGCCTGGAGTGTATTGGGCAGGGTCCGGACTGAAGCTTTCTTT
CAWSVLGRVRTEAFF
>NA|TRBJ2-3|NA|TRBV6-1
TGTGCCAGCAGTGAAGGCGGCGGTACAGATACGCAGTATTTT
CASSEGGGTDTQYF
>TRBD1|TRBJ1-2|NA|TRBV18
TGTGCCAGCTCACCTGGACAGGGGAAACGTGGCTACACCTTC
CASSPGQGKRGYTF
>NA|TRBJ1-2|once|TRBV7-9
TGTGCCAGCAGCTTAGTACAGGGATACCCTGGCTACACCTTC
CASSLVQGYPGYTF
>NA|TRBJ1-1|NA|TRBV6-5
TGTGCCAGCAGTTACGAGCAACTAACTGAAGCTTTCTTT
CASSYEQLTEAFF
>TRBD1|TRBJ1-5|NA|TRBV11-2
TGTGCCAGCAGCTTACAGGGGGGTCAGCCCCAGCATTTT
CASSLQGGQPQHF
>NA|TRBJ1-5|once|TRBV7-9
TGTGCCAGCAGCCCCACGCCGGGAAATCAGCCCCAGCATTTT
CASSPTPGNQPQHF
>NA|TRBJ2-3|NA|TRBV5-6
TGTGCCAGCAGCTTGTTTGAGGGGAGGAATACGCAGTATTTT
CASSLFEGRNTQYF
>TRBD2|TRBJ2-5|NA|TRBV7-9
TGTGCCAGCAGTTATTCTCCCGGGACTAGCGGGAAAGAGACCCAGTACTTC
CASSYSPGTSGKETQYF
>NA|TRBJ2-3|NA|TRBV7-8
TGTGCCAGCAGCTTAGCGCGGGATACGCAGTATTTT
CASSLARDTQYF
>NA|TRBJ2-7|once|TRBV30
TGTGCCTGGACCTCGGGGACTGACAGCTCCTACGAGCAGTACTTC
CAWTSGTDSSYEQYF
>NA|TRBJ2-3|NA|TRBV19
TGTGCCAGTAGTACCCTAATGTACAGGGAGCTCCCCTCAGATACGCAGTATTTT
CASSTLMYRELPSDTQYF
>NA|TRBJ1-2|once|TRBV20-1
TGCCGACGAGGAGGGCTAGATGGCTACACCTTC
CRRGGLDGYTF